Listed below are T cell receptor beta chains from one sample, sequenced in a study of cytomegalovirus exposure and HLA in healthy donors. Data came from immunoSEQ multiplex PCR; TCRdb stores just in-frame clones and leaves some out. The sample lists 150,000 to 200,000 clones, approximately 80% occurring once. Sequences were obtained from PBMCs. The receptors were gathered from a woman in her thirties or forties in good health and CMV-seropositive. CDR3s include the opening cysteine and the closing phenylalanine or tryptophan. The D gene is left open where the match is weak. Only some rows state a clone size, as once, few, many or a class for expanded clones.

D	V	size	J	CDR3	DNA
TRBD1	TRBV28	once	TRBJ1-2	CASSVPEGQPNYGYTF	TGTGCCAGCAGTGTACCCGAGGGACAGCCGAACTATGGCTACACCTTC
-	TRBV19	-	TRBJ1-4	CASSITSWEKLFF	TGTGCCAGTAGTATAACGAGTTGGGAAAAACTGTTTTTT
-	TRBV4-3	-	TRBJ2-1	CASSQDRGSYNEQFF	TGCGCCAGCAGCCAAGACAGGGGCTCCTACAATGAGCAGTTCTTC
-	TRBV5-6	-	TRBJ2-5	CASSRSETQYF	TGTGCCAGCAGCCGCAGTGAGACCCAGTACTTC
-	TRBV4-2	-	TRBJ1-3	CASSQDLIRGSGNTIYF	TGTGCCAGCAGCCAAGATCTCATCAGAGGCTCTGGAAACACCATATATTTT
-	TRBV5-1	once	TRBJ1-5	CASSLTSGSNQPQHF	TGCGCCAGCAGCCTCACTAGCGGGAGCAATCAGCCCCAGCATTTT
-	TRBV5-6	-	TRBJ1-2	CASSLNPWPAPTSNYGYTF	TGTGCCAGCAGCTTGAACCCATGGCCGGCCCCGACTTCTAACTATGGCTACACCTTC
-	TRBV6-5	few	TRBJ1-4	CASSPRRGGNEKLFF	TGTGCCAGCAGTCCACGCCGGGGTGGTAATGAAAAACTGTTTTTT
TRBD1	TRBV11-2	few	TRBJ2-1	CASSLGVGTGDNEQFF	TGTGCCAGCAGCTTGGGCGTGGGGACAGGGGATAATGAGCAGTTCTTC
-	TRBV4-3	-	TRBJ2-1	CASSQEAGRNEQFF	TGCGCCAGCAGCCAAGAAGCAGGGAGGAATGAGCAGTTCTTC
-	TRBV28	once	TRBJ1-2	CASSLGSATPNYGYTF	TGTGCCAGCAGCCTCGGGAGTGCTACTCCTAACTATGGCTACACCTTC
-	TRBV19	-	TRBJ1-5	CASAPVQGLRNQPQHF	TGTGCCAGTGCCCCCGTGCAGGGGCTGCGCAATCAGCCCCAGCATTTT
-	TRBV11-2	-	TRBJ1-2	CASSLGTRLMGANYGYTF	TGTGCCAGCAGCTTAGGGACCCGACTAATGGGAGCTAACTATGGCTACACCTTC
TRBD1	TRBV30	-	TRBJ2-7	CAWNTKGQGGF	TGTGCCTGGAACACCAAGGGACAGGGGGGATTC
TRBD2	TRBV5-6	-	TRBJ2-2	CASSHGPSSGTNTGELFF	TGTGCCAGCAGTCATGGACCTTCTAGCGGTACGAACACCGGGGAGCTGTTTTTT
TRBD1	TRBV5-1	-	TRBJ1-4	CASSSSGTGNEKLFF	TGCGCCAGCAGCTCATCCGGGACAGGGAATGAAAAACTGTTTTTT
-	TRBV29-1	-	TRBJ1-4	CSAGKEEKLFF	TGCAGCGCGGGTAAGGAGGAAAAACTGTTTTTT
-	TRBV10-2	-	TRBJ2-3	CASSDKLGPPSTDTQYF	TGCGCCAGCAGTGACAAATTGGGGCCTCCTAGCACAGATACGCAGTATTTT
TRBD2	TRBV11-2	-	TRBJ2-5	CASSPSGLGESETQYF	TGTGCCAGCAGCCCTAGCGGCCTTGGGGAATCCGAGACCCAGTACTTC
TRBD2	TRBV4-3	-	TRBJ2-1	CASSLNPGLAGYNEQFF	TGCGCCAGCAGCCTCAATCCGGGACTAGCGGGTTACAATGAGCAGTTCTTC
TRBD1	TRBV11-2	few	TRBJ2-2	CASSLTGGDLTGELFF	TGTGCCAGCAGCTTGACAGGGGGCGACCTCACCGGGGAGCTGTTTTTT
TRBD2	TRBV7-2	-	TRBJ2-2	CASSFVLAGGHRGTGELFF	TGTGCCAGCAGCTTCGTGCTAGCGGGGGGGCATCGGGGCACCGGGGAGCTGTTTTTT
TRBD1	TRBV6-6	-	TRBJ1-2	CASRKNPGTGPYGYTF	TGTGCCAGCAGAAAAAATCCCGGGACAGGGCCCTATGGCTACACCTTC
-	TRBV11-3	-	TRBJ2-1	CASSTQGYNEQFF	TGTGCCAGCAGCACCCAGGGGTACAATGAGCAGTTCTTC
TRBD1	TRBV29-1	-	TRBJ2-3	CSVRTGGTDTQYF	TGCAGCGTCCGGACAGGGGGCACAGATACGCAGTATTTT
TRBD1	TRBV6-4	-	TRBJ2-1	CASSDGGQGSYNEQFF	TGTGCCAGCAGTGACGGGGGACAGGGCTCCTACAATGAGCAGTTCTTC
-	TRBV5-1	-	TRBJ2-7	CASSLAPDSTAYEQYF	TGCGCCAGCAGCTTGGCCCCGGACTCGACCGCCTACGAGCAGTACTTC
-	TRBV7-2	-	TRBJ1-5	CASSSDSANQPQHF	TGTGCCAGCAGTTCCGACAGTGCAAATCAGCCCCAGCATTTT
TRBD2	TRBV9	few	TRBJ2-7	CASSVGLAGPYEQYF	TGTGCCAGCAGCGTAGGACTAGCGGGACCCTACGAGCAGTACTTC
TRBD1	TRBV18	-	TRBJ1-4	CASSPFRQGGGEKLFF	TGTGCCAGCTCACCATTTCGACAGGGTGGAGGCGAAAAACTGTTTTTT
TRBD1	TRBV18	-	TRBJ2-7	CASSPGTGFYEQYF	TGTGCCAGCTCTCCCGGGACAGGCTTCTACGAGCAGTACTTC
-	TRBV27	-	TRBJ2-6	CASSEVSGANVLTF	TGTGCCAGCAGTGAGGTCTCTGGGGCCAACGTCCTGACTTTC
TRBD1	TRBV7-2	few	TRBJ2-7	CASSLGWGTDAYEQYF	TGTGCCAGCAGCTTAGGTTGGGGGACAGATGCCTACGAGCAGTACTTC
-	TRBV7-9	-	TRBJ2-7	CASSSSLSWLADNFYEQYF	TGTGCCAGCAGCTCGAGCCTATCCTGGTTGGCGGACAACTTCTACGAGCAGTACTTC
TRBD1	TRBV25-1	-	TRBJ1-4	CASSDWNQGVTNEKLFF	TGTGCCAGCAGTGACTGGAACCAGGGGGTCACCAATGAAAAACTGTTTTTT
-	TRBV5-1	-	TRBJ1-1	CASSLSTGETEAFF	TGCGCCAGCAGCTTGAGTACGGGGGAGACTGAAGCTTTCTTT
-	TRBV6-5	-	TRBJ1-3	CASSYSPDKGNTIYF	TGTGCCAGCAGTTACTCCCCGGACAAGGGAAACACCATATATTTT
-	TRBV4-1	-	TRBJ1-3	CASSLDRGNTIYF	TGCGCCAGCAGCCTTGACAGGGGAAACACCATATATTTT
-	TRBV7-8	-	TRBJ1-1	CASSLGQGLAFF	TGTGCCAGCAGCTTAGGGCAGGGCCTAGCTTTCTTT
TRBD1	TRBV28	-	TRBJ1-2	CAIEGQGGGYTF	TGTGCCATCGAGGGACAGGGGGGTGGCTACACCTTC
-	TRBV4-1	-	TRBJ1-5	CASSQDSHSSNQPQHF	TGCGCCAGCAGCCAAGATAGTCACAGTAGCAATCAGCCCCAGCATTTT
-	TRBV2	-	TRBJ2-1	CASGGQNEQFF	TGTGCCAGCGGAGGTCAGAATGAGCAGTTCTTC
-	TRBV7-2	-	TRBJ1-2	CASSLGQEGGYTF	TGTGCCAGCAGCTTAGGGCAGGAGGGCGGCTACACCTTC
TRBD1	TRBV2	-	TRBJ2-1	CASGRDSPYNEQFF	TGTGCCAGCGGAAGGGACAGCCCCTACAATGAGCAGTTCTTC
-	TRBV28	-	TRBJ1-4	CASGRDDEKLFF	TGTGCCAGCGGGCGGGACGACGAAAAACTGTTTTTT
-	TRBV5-4	-	TRBJ2-4	CASSLGPGGSENIQYF	TGTGCCAGCAGCTTGGGTCCAGGGGGGTCCGAAAACATTCAGTACTTC
-	TRBV2	-	TRBJ1-5	CASRGGAINQPQHF	TGTGCCAGCAGGGGAGGGGCGATCAATCAGCCCCAGCATTTT
-	TRBV5-8	-	TRBJ2-3	CASSPPIGRRADTQYF	TGTGCCAGCAGCCCGCCAATAGGACGGCGGGCAGATACGCAGTATTTT
-	TRBV10-2	-	TRBJ1-1	CASSRTVMNTEAFF	TGCGCCAGCAGCCGGACAGTCATGAACACTGAAGCTTTCTTT
-	TRBV7-9	-	TRBJ2-4	CSSSFGSGLVLAKNIQYF	TGTTCCAGCAGCTTCGGTTCAGGTCTCGTTTTAGCCAAAAACATTCAGTACTTC
-	TRBV6-5	-	TRBJ1-5	CASRDSNQPQHF	TGTGCCAGCAGGGACAGTAATCAGCCCCAGCATTTT
-	TRBV18	once	TRBJ1-1	CASSAIPRPNTEAFF	TGTGCCAGCTCAGCCATCCCCAGGCCGAACACTGAAGCTTTCTTT
TRBD1	TRBV18	-	TRBJ2-7	CASSQRTGIGQYF	TGTGCCAGCTCACAGCGGACAGGGATAGGGCAGTACTTC
TRBD2	TRBV28	-	TRBJ2-5	CASSFGGSQETQYF	TGTGCCAGCAGTTTCGGGGGGAGCCAAGAGACCCAGTACTTC